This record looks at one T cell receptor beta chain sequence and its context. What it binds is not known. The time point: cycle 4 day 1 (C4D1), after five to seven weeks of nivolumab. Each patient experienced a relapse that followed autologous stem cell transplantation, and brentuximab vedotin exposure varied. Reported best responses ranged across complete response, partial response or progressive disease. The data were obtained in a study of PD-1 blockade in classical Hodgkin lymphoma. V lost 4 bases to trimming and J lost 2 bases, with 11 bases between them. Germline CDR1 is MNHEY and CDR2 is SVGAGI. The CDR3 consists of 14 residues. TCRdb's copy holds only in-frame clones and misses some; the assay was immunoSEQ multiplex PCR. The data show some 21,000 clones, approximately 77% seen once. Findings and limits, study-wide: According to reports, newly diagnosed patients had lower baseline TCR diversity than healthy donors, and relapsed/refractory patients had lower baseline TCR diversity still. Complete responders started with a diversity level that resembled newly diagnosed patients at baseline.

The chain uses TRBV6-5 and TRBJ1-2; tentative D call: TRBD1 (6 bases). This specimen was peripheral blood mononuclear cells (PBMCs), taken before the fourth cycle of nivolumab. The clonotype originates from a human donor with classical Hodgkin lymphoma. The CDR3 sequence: CASSLAGANYGYTF. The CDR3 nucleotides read TGTGCCAGCAGTTTGGCAGGGGCCAACTATGGCTACACCTTC.